The entry that follows covers one TCR beta chain sequence. It lacks a known antigen. No base quality values were provided; no much bigger clone lies one nucleotide off. The immunoSEQ hsTCRB v3.0 assay was used at survey level resolution to sequence the TRB variable region. The target sequencing depth for TRB was about 40,000-55,000 T-cell genomes per sample. TRB libraries were pooled and sequenced on an Illumina MiSeq using a v3 150-cycle kit. The authors' pipeline ran thus. Repertoire analysis ran in R within a reproducible Nextflow workflow covering QC, data transformation and analysis. LymphoSeq2, an R package for exploring AIRR-Seq data, was used to implement custom analyses. A few samples that yielded fewer than 5000 total TRB sequences were excluded, so that more than 150 HIV repertoires were analyzed. Of the approximately 190 retained HIV repertoires, over 55 were collected before and 129 after ART initiation. Repertoires were downsampled to 5000 TRB nucleotide sequences, and summary statistics were averaged over 100 downsampling iterations. TRB sequences were retained for analysis only if CDR3 regions of at least seven amino acids were present. Diversity was measured with a Shannon entropy-derived clonality score and the Gini coefficient. In the repertoire networks, any two of the top 5000 CDR3 amino acid sequences were linked whenever the two sequences differed by an edit distance of one. Antigen specificity groups and MHC restriction were predicted for TRB CDR3 amino acid sequences with GLIPH2. To flag known associations with CMV, EBV, HIV or tissue antigens, CDR3 amino acid sequences were compared against VDJdb and McPAS-TCR. Pre-ART, post-ART and control groups were compared with Wilcoxon signed-rank tests and Holm-Bonferroni correction. TCRdb re-hosts the immuneACCESS table, in-frame sequences only. Its copies lack some clones; in the studies checked, an unresolved V gene accounts for under half of them, and the cause for the rest is not known. That table supplies the V and J calls and clone size; D and trimming were determined from the DNA. The sample profile shows 30,000 to 35,000 clones; approximately 85% of them were found once. The ten most abundant clones make up less than 5% of the sample.

The data were obtained in a study of long-term antiretroviral therapy in people with HIV (dated by TCRdb to the early 2020s). Broadly, across the study: The earliest samples were collected roughly a decade before the 2015 WHO recommendation for immediate ART, at a time when ART was usually postponed until CD4 counts fell. This retrospective serial study examined whether starting ART and sustained HIV suppression were associated with changes in the composition and diversity of the TRB repertoire in peripheral blood. The cohort contributed about 180 cryopreserved PBMC samples from a few dozen adults with confirmed HIV infection, collected serially over a mean of approximately 6 years (range 1-12). About 40% of the 30 participants with HIV were female. No cross-contamination during QIAcube processing was seen in test extractions of a monoclonal T-cell line run alongside roughly 30 polyclonal samples.

Study-level results and caveats: Because cell numbers in pre-ART samples were limited, unsorted PBMC were profiled instead of sorted CD4+ and CD8+ T cells. Expanded TRB clones identified before ART initiation dominated the repertoire at all time points, although this dominance fluctuated and declined in many PLHIV after ART. Starting ART was linked to a significant rise in TRB diversity, yet even after long-term ART the diversity remained significantly lower than in transplant donor controls. Compared with controls, HIV repertoires had narrower CDR3 length ranges, and the network structure pointed to an antigen-experienced repertoire that shifted only slightly toward naive after ART. Owing to limited PBMC availability, only the TCR beta chain was sequenced, without alpha chain pairing. The samples were dated from the mid-2000s to the late 2010s, and the ART regimens that were used may be less effective than current ART regimens. Inferences about post-ART repertoire changes were limited because no data were available on ART adherence, viral resistance or therapy changes.

Inclusion was restricted to participants for whom at least one PBMC sample before ART initiation and at least two post-ART samples were available. Every participant with HIV received treatment in the United States of America. Before DNA extraction, cryopreserved samples of about 1-11 million PBMC were thawed and then washed. At the time of the earliest PBMC sample, participants with HIV were aged between about 23 and 54 years. Each participant contributed PBMC samples from 1-4 timepoints before ART initiation and 2-8 timepoints after ART initiation, with a median of 7 samples. Serial HIV viral load, CD4+ T-cell count, ART history and demographic data were obtained for every participant. Genomic DNA was extracted from unsorted PBMC with a Qiagen kit on a QIAcube, processed in batches of 12 samples. CDR1 is given as SGHRS and CDR2 as YFSETQ, both from the germline V gene. Trimming costs V 5 bases and J 6 bases, and their ends lie 15 bases apart. The CDR3 contains 13 residues, cysteine and phenylalanine counted. This entry keeps only the CDR3 DNA: 39 bases, framed from base 1.

The V gene is TRBV5-1 and the J gene is TRBJ2-7; perhaps TRBD1 is the D gene, with 5 bases matching. This receptor was obtained from a man between 18 and 29 years old with HIV. The sample here was unsorted PBMCs, taken 0.8 years before starting antiretroviral therapy. The nucleotides are TGCGCCAGCAGGCGGACATTAACCGGCGAGCAGTACTTC. Its amino acids are CASRRTLTGEQYF.